The entry below gives a single T cell receptor beta chain sequence along with its context. This record comes from a study of cytomegalovirus exposure and HLA in healthy donors. PCR amplification relied on 60 Vbeta primers (plus 13 Jbeta primers). Generated by immunoSEQ multiplex PCR, the TCRdb table keeps only in-frame clones and is missing some. The profile shows about 200,000 clones, around 79% of them singletons. The CDR3 covers 17 residues. Germline V gives CDR1 SGHNT, CDR2 YYREEE (reference sequence). V shed 3 bases, J shed 6 bases, and the junction held 10 bases outside the gene matches. This chain uses TRBV5-4 with TRBJ2-1; 12 bases are a match to TRBD2. Sequenced material: PBMCs. The receptor's source is a girl aged 10 to 17 in good health and CMV-seropositive. The CDR3 sequence: CASSSRTLAGGPNEQFF. The CDR3 nucleotides read TGTGCCAGCAGCTCCCGGACCCTAGCGGGGGGGCCCAATGAGCAGTTCTTC.